Below, 9 T cell receptor beta chains from the same sample are listed, as sequenced in a study of T cells in Graves' hyperthyroidism and ophthalmopathy. Researchers amplified the TCR beta CDR3 regions from RNA transcripts. Using the HTBI primer set, a first-round RT-PCR was run on the TCR CDR3. TCRdb reprocessed the multiplex PCR reads with MiXCR, giving one entry per CDR3 protein. This sample has around 200,000 distinct CDR3 sequences, with approximately 15% found just once. Sequenced input: blood. The source is a woman between 50 and 59 years old with Graves' hyperthyroidism.

This clonotype has a count of ten or more. The rearrangement links TRBV20-1 to TRBJ1-2; weak D call: TRBD1 (6 bases). V gave up 4 bases and J gave up 7 bases, with 19 bases separating them. Germline V CDR1 and CDR2: DFQATT, SNEGSKA (reference sequence). CDR3 length equals 14 residues. The CDR3 nucleotides read TGCAGTGCTACTTCATTCCATCAGGGGTCTGGCTACACCTTC. It is translated as CSATSFHQGSGYTF.

This clonotype has a count of ten or more. The CDR3 DNA follows: TGTGCCAGCAGCTCACCAACAGGGATAGGCGGGGAGCTGTTTTTT. It is translated as CASSSPTGIGGELFF. The chain joins TRBV7-9 to TRBJ2-2, with D perhaps TRBD1 (6 bases). CDR1 and CDR2 (germline): SEHNR, FQNEAQ (reference sequence). This CDR3 is 15 amino acids long. V shed 4 bases and J shed 7 bases, with 16 bases lying between them.

This clonotype came up many times. V usage is TRBV27 and J usage is TRBJ1-4; D is ambiguous. This CDR3 spans 14 amino acids. Trimming took 3 bases from V and 3 from J, leaving 8 bases between them. Germline V gives CDR1 MNHEY, CDR2 SMNVEV (reference sequence). The CDR3 sequence is CASSFGGPNEKLFF. CDR3 coding DNA: TGTGCCAGCAGTTTCGGTGGCCCTAATGAAAAACTGTTTTTT.

In regard to this clonotype: The junction does not match germline at one end; this may be a read error. V is TRBV20-1 and J is TRBJ2-1, with D tentatively TRBD1 (5 bases). The CDR3 runs 14 residues. Germline V lookup: CDR1 DFQATT, CDR2 SNEGSKA (reference sequence). The CDR3 reads CSASRPGIYNEQLF. In nucleotides, the CDR3 is TGCAGTGCTAGTAGGCCAGGGATCTACAATGAGCAGCTCTTC.

The chain is built from TRBV27 and TRBJ1-2; D is uncertain. V was cut by 1 base and J by 8 bases, with 8 bases left in between. CDR1 is MNHEY, CDR2 SMNVEV, per germline (reference sequence). The CDR3 sequence is 12 residues long. The CDR3 region is CASSLLGSGYTF. Here the CDR3 DNA reads TGTGCCAGCAGTTTATTGGGTTCCGGCTACACCTTC.

There are many counts of this clonotype. This chain uses TRBV14 with TRBJ1-4; D gene unclear. The CDR3 spans 16 residues. From germline, CDR1 is SGHDN and CDR2 FVKESK. The V end was cut by 4 bases, the J end by 8 bases, with 20 bases between. The CDR3 spells CASSPYPGIVEEKLFF. CDR3 coding DNA: TGTGCCAGCAGCCCGTACCCCGGGATCGTAGAAGAAAAACTGTTTTTT. Full variable domain (outside the CDR3, taken from reference TRBV14 and TRBJ1-4): EAGVTQFPSHSVIEKGQTVTLRCDPISGHDNLYWYRRVMGKEIKFLLHFVKESKQDESGMPNNRFLAERTGGTYSTLKVQPAELEDSGVYFCASSPYPGIVEEKLFFGSGTQLSVL.

This clonotype was detected a few times. The chain is built from TRBV3-1 and TRBJ2-3; the D call may be TRBD1 or TRBD2 (6 bases each). This CDR3 is built from 12 residues. Germline CDR1 reads LGHDT; CDR2 reads YNNKEL (reference sequence). Deletions cut 6 bases from V and 6 bases from J, with 10 bases between. In DNA, the CDR3 is TGTGCCAGCAGTCGAGGGGGGGATACGCAGTATTTT. Translation gives CASSRGGDTQYF.

Many counts were recorded for this clonotype. J is TRBJ2-2 and V is TRBV19; D unclear. The CDR3 is 12 amino acids. The germline gives CDR1 LNHDA, CDR2 SQIVND (reference sequence). V was pared by 9 bases and J by 3 bases, with 8 bases between. The CDR3 spells CASSVYTGELFF. The CDR3 DNA reads TGTGCCAGCTCCGTCTACACCGGGGAGCTGTTTTTT.

This clonotype occurred a few times. The chain joins TRBV7-9 to TRBJ2-3; 11 nucleotides match TRBD1. V was clipped by 5 bases and J by 5 bases; unmatched bases: 12. The CDR3 totals 17 residues. Germline CDR1 reads SEHNR; CDR2 reads FQNEAQ (reference sequence). The CDR3 reads CASSEGWTGGEEDTQYF. CDR3 in DNA: TGTGCCAGCAGCGAAGGATGGACAGGGGGCGAGGAAGATACGCAGTATTTT.